This T cell receptor beta chain is from a study of memory CD4+ T cells and cytomegalovirus serostatus. Whole-study context: Healthy Belgian adult donors included roughly ten CMV-positive and approximately 25 CMV-negative people.

Study observations and caveats: Of under 200 reported CMV TCRbeta sequences, under 70 were found in memory CD4+ repertoires.

The sort gate was single viable CD3+CD4+CD8-CD45RO+ cells for memory CD4+ T cells. CD4+ T cells were isolated by positive magnetic selection. Methods used by the authors: Out-of-frame sequences were removed, leaving about 2,300,000 distinct TCRbeta sequences. Clones were read by immunoSEQ multiplex PCR, and TCRdb kept only the in-frame ones, dropping some. V and J calls and clone size come straight from that table; D and trimming were deduced from the DNA. The sample includes about 58,000 clones, more than 65% of them seen just once. Remarks on this clone: Its antigen is undetermined.

This CDR3 spans 15 amino acids. The germline CDR1 and CDR2 sequences are MNHEY and SMNVEV (reference sequence). V was clipped by 6 bases and J by 9 bases; unmatched bases: 10. This sequence originates from an adult in good health and CMV-seronegative. Some clones in this sample may be carry-over from other donors' samples. The sequencing input was memory CD4+ T cells from blood. The V gene is TRBV27, the J gene TRBJ2-1, with 11 positions matching TRBD2. The CDR3 spells CASSLGLAEGSEQFF. The CDR3 DNA reads as TGTGCCAGCAGCCTGGGACTAGCGGAGGGAAGTGAGCAGTTCTTC.